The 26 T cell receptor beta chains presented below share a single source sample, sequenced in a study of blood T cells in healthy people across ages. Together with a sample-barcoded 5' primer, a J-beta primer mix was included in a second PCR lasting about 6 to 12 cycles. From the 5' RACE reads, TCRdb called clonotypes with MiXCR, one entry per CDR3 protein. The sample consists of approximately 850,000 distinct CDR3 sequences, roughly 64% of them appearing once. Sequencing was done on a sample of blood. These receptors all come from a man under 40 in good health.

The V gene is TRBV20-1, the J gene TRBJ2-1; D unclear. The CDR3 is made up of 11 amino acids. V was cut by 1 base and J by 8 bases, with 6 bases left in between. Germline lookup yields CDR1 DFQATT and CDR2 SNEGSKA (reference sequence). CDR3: CSARGLYEQFF. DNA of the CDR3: TGCAGTGCTAGAGGGCTTTATGAGCAGTTCTTC.

The CDR3 region is CSAEHRGRISEAFF. DNA of the CDR3: TGCAGTGCTGAACACAGGGGGCGCATCTCTGAAGCTTTCTTT. The chain uses TRBV20-1 and TRBJ1-1; TRBD1 aligns across 9 bases. V was pared by 5 bases and J by 6 bases, with 10 bases of the junction left unmatched. Germline CDR1 reads DFQATT; CDR2 reads SNEGSKA (reference sequence). This CDR3 contains 14 residues.

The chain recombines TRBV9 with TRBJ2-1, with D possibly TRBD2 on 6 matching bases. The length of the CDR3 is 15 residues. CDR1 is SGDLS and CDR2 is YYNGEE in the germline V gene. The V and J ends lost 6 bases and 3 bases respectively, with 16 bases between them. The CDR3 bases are TGTGCCAGCACCCAGGAGGGTAGCGGCTACAATGAGCAGTTCTTC. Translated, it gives CASTQEGSGYNEQFF. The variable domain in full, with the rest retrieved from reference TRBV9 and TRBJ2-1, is DSGVTQTPKHLITATGQRVTLRCSPRSGDLSVYWYQQSLDQGLQFLIQYYNGEERAKGNILERFSAQQFPDLHSELNLSSLELGDSALYFCASTQEGSGYNEQFFGPGTRLTVL.

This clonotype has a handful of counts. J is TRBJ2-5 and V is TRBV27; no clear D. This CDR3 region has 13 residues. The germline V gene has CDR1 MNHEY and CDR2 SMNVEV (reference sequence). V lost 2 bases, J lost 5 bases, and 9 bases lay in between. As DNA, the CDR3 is TGTGCCAGCAGTTTAGTGCCCCACGAGACCCAGTACTTC. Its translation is CASSLVPHETQYF.

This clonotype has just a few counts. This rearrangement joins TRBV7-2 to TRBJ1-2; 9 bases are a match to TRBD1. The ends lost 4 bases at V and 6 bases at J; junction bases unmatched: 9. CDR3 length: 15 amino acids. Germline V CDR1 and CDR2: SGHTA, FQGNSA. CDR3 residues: CASSSWDRAVDGYTF. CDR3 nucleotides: TGTGCCAGCAGCTCATGGGACAGGGCGGTAGATGGCTACACCTTC.

The DNA of the CDR3 is TGCAGCGTTGGCCCAGGTAGCGGGAGATTGAGTGAGCAGTTCTTC. Translation gives CSVGPGSGRLSEQFF. V gene TRBV29-1 combines with J gene TRBJ2-1, with TRBD2 identical over 9 bases. The CDR3 consists of 15 residues. CDR1 is SQVTM, CDR2 ANQGSEA, per germline. V gave up 4 bases and J gave up 9 bases; unmatched junction bases: 13.

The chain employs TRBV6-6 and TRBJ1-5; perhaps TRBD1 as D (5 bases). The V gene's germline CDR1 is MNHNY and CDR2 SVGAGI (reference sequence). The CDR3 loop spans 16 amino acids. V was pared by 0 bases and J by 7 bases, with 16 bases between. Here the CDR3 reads CASSYSRAGPNQPQHF. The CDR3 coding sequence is TGTGCCAGCAGTTACTCGAGGGCAGGGCCTAACCAGCCCCAGCATTTT.

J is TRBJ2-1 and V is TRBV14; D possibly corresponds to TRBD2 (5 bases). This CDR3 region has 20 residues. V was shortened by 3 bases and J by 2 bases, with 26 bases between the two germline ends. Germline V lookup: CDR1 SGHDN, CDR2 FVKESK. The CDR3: CASSQLGIRSGRGTYNEQFF. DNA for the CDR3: TGTGCCAGCAGCCAGTTAGGTATCAGGTCGGGGAGAGGTACCTACAATGAGCAGTTCTTC.

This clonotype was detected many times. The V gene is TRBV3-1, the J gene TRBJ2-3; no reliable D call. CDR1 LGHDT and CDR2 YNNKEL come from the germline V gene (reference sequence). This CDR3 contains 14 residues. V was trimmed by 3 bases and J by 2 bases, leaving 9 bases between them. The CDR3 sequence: CASSQGPNTDTQYF. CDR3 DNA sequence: TGTGCCAGCAGCCAGGGCCCTAACACAGATACGCAGTATTTT.

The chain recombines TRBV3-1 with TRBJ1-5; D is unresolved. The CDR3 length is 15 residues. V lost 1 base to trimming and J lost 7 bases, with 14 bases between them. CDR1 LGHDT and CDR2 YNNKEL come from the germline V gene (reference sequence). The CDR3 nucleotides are TGTGCCAGCAGCCAAGGTCGAGGTCCTCGCCAGCCCCAGCATTTT. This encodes CASSQGRGPRQPQHF.

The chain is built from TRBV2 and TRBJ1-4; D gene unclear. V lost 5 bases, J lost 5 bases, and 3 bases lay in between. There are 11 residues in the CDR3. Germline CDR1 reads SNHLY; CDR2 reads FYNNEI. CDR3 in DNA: TGTGCCAGCAGTCCAAATGAAAAACTGTTTTTT. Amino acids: CASSPNEKLFF.

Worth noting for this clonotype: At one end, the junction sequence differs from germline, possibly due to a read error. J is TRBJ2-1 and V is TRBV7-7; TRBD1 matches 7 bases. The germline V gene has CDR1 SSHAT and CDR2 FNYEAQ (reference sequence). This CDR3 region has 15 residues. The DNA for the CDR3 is TGTGCTAGCAGCCCCAGGCAGGGGGTGCGCCATGAGCAGTTCTTC. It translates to CASSPRQGVRHEQFF.

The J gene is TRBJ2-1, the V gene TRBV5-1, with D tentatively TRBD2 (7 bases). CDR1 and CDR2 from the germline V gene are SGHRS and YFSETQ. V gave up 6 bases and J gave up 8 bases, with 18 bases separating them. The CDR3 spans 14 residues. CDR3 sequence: CASKSGEGDDEQFF. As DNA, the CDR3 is TGCGCCAGCAAGTCAGGGGAGGGGGACGATGAGCAGTTCTTC.

CDR3 nucleotides: TGTGCCTCAGAGGACAGATTCACAGATACGCAGTATTTT. Its translation is CASEDRFTDTQYF. The gene calls are TRBV24-1 and TRBJ2-3; D perhaps matches TRBD1 (6 bases). The germline V and J ends were trimmed by 12 bases and 2 bases, with 14 bases remaining between them. CDR1 KGHDR and CDR2 SFDVKD come from the germline V gene. The CDR3 covers 13 residues.

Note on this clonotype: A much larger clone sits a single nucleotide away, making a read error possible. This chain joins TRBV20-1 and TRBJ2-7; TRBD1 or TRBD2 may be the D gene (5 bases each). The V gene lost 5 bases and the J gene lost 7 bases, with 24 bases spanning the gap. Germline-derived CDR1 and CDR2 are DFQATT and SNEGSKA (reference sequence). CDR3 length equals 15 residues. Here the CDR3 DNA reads TGCAGTGCTGGGCCCCCTCGGGGCATATACAATGAGCAGTACTTC. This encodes CSAGPPRGIYNEQYF.

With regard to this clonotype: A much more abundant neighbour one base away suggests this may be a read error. The DNA of the CDR3 is TGTGCCAGCAGGCTCGGACAGGGGACCTACGGGCAGTACTTC. Amino acid sequence: CASRLGQGTYGQYF. The V gene is TRBV6-5, the J gene TRBJ2-7; the match to TRBD1 covers 9 bases. The CDR3 runs to 14 residues. Germline V gives CDR1 MNHEY, CDR2 SVGAGI.

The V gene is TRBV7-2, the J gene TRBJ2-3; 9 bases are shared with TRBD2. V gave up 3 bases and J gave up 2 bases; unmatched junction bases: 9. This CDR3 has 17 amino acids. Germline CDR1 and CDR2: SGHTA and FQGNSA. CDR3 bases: TGTGCCAGCAGCTTTTCAGGACTAGCGTCGGCCACAGATACGCAGTATTTT. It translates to CASSFSGLASATDTQYF. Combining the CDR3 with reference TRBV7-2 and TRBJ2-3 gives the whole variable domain GAGVSQSPSNKVTEKGKDVELRCDPISGHTALYWYRQSLGQGLEFLIYFQGNSAPDKSGLPSDRFSAERTGGSVSTLTIQRTQQEDSAVYLCASSFSGLASATDTQYFGPGTRLTVL.

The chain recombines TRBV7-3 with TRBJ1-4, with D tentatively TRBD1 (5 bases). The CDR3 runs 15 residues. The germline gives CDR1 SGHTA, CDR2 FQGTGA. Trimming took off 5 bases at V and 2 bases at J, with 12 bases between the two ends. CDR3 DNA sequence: TGTGCCAGCAGCGCCGGGGGTAGGACTAATGAAAAACTGTTTTTT. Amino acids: CASSAGGRTNEKLFF.

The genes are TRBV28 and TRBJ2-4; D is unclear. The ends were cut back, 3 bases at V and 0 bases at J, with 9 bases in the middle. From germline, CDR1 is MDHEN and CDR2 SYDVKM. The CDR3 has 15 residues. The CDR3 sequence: CASSFGELAKNIQYF. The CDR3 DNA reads TGTGCCAGCAGTTTTGGGGAACTAGCCAAAAACATTCAGTACTTC.

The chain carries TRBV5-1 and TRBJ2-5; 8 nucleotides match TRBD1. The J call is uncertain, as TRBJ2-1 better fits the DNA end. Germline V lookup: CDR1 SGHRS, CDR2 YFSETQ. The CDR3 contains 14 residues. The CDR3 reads CASSQGQGLWEQFF. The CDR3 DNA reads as TGCGCCAGCAGCCAAGGACAGGGACTTTGGGAGCAGTTCTTC.

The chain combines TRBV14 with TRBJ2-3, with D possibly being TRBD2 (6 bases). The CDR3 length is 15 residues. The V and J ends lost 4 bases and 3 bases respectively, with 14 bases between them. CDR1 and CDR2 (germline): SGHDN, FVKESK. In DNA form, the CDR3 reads TGTGCCAGCAGCCTCCGACTAGGATCGACAGATACGCAGTATTTT. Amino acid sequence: CASSLRLGSTDTQYF.

In DNA form, the CDR3 reads TGTGCCAGCACGGCAGGGGCCTATGGCTACACCTTC. It codes for CASTAGAYGYTF. The J gene is TRBJ1-2, the V gene TRBV5-6; TRBD1 is a possible D gene (6 bases). The germline V gene encodes CDR1 SGHDT and CDR2 YYEEEE. CDR3 length equals 12 residues. Trimming took off 6 bases at V and 4 bases at J, with 10 bases between the two ends.

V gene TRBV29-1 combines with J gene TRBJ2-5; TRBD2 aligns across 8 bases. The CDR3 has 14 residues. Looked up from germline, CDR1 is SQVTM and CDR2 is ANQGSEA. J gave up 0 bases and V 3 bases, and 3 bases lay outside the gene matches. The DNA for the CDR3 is TGCAGCGTTGACGGCGGGGGGTACCAAGAGACCCAGTACTTC. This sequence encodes CSVDGGGYQETQYF.

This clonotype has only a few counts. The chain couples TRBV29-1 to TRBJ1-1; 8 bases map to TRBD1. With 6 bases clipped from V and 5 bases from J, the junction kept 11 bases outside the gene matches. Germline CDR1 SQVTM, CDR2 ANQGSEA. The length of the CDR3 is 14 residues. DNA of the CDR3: TGCAGCGTAATCTACAGGGGGATTGGGACTGAAGCTTTCTTT. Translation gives CSVIYRGIGTEAFF. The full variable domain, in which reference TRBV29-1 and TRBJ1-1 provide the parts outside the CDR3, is SAVISQKPSRDICQRGTSLTIQCQVDSQVTMMFWYRQQPGQSLTLIATANQGSEATYESGFVIDKFPISRPNLTFSTLTVSNMSPEDSSIYLCSVIYRGIGTEAFFGQGTRLTVV.

CDR3 sequence (DNA): TGTGCCATCAGTGAGAATTCCCAGGGCTCCTATAATTCACCCCTCCACTTT. This sequence encodes CAISENSQGSYNSPLHF. The rearrangement uses TRBV10-3 and TRBJ1-6; TRBD1 might be the D (5 bases). The length of the CDR3 is 17 residues. V shed 2 bases and J shed 0 bases, with 11 bases lying between them. Germline CDR1 ENHRY, CDR2 SYGVKD.

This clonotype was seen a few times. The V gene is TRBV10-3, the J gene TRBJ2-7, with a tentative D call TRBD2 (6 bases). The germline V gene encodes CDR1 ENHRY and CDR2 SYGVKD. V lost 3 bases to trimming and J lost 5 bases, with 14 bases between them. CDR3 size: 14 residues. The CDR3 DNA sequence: TGTGCCATCAGTGACCCGGGACTTTCTAACGAGCAGTACTTC. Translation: CAISDPGLSNEQYF.